This T cell receptor (beta chain) comes out of a study of OX40 agonist ivuxolimab in advanced cancers. Points from the study as a whole: The investigators did not determine what antigen specificity the expanded peripheral T cells had. Clonal expansion by week 6 occurred in CD4+ and CD8+ blood T cells (at 0.1 to 3.0 mg/kg).

Some clones are missing from TCRdb's copy, which holds only in-frame ones; the method was immunoSEQ multiplex PCR. The sample lists tens of thousands of clones, more than 90% occurring once. Comments on this clone: Its antigen is currently unknown.

The CDR3 length is 14 residues. Germline assignment: CDR1 SGHTS and CDR2 YDEGEE. V lost 0 bases and J lost 10, with 11 bases in between. Peripheral blood came from all dose cohorts at three timepoints. V usage is TRBV5-8 and J usage is TRBJ1-6; D is undetermined. The material was CD4+ or CD8+ T cells sorted from blood, obtained in a trial of the OX40 agonist ivuxolimab. The receptor comes from an adult with an advanced solid tumor such as melanoma, head and neck, liver or kidney cancer. The CDR3, as DNA: TGTGCCAGCAGCTTGGTAGGGAAATTGTCACCCCTCCACTTT. This gives the protein CASSLVGKLSPLHF.